The sequence of this TCR beta chain was determined in a study of CD8 T cells in ankylosing spondylitis. The CDR3 totals 14 residues. V lost 0 bases and J 5 bases, leaving 10 bases between the germline ends. The germline CDR1 and CDR2 sequences are MNHEY and SMNVEV (reference sequence). Study-wide findings and caveats: Disease-linked clones, CD8+, were relatively rare in peripheral blood. Some motif variants had been reported before (in reactive arthritis synovial fluid and blood). Seven or eight highly homologous variants made up a TCR beta motif, and this motif appeared characteristic of ankylosing spondylitis blood. Significantly higher representation of disease-linked clones was reported for matched ankylosing spondylitis synovial fluid.

Each CDR3 protein gets one entry after TCRdb re-called the 5' RACE reads with MiXCR. The sample contains 200,000 to 250,000 distinct CDR3 sequences, 5.5% to 7.5% of which appear only once. This clonotype was counted at least ten times. The antigen remains undetermined. This clonotype originated in a male donor with ankylosing spondylitis. The chain uses TRBV27 and TRBJ1-2, with TRBD1 as a possible D gene (6 bases). The specimen sequenced was blood, either unsorted or a sorted T cell fraction (not recorded which). The CDR3 sequence: CASSLSQRGYGYTF. The CDR3 nucleotides read TGTGCCAGCAGTTTATCCCAGAGGGGGTATGGCTACACCTTC.